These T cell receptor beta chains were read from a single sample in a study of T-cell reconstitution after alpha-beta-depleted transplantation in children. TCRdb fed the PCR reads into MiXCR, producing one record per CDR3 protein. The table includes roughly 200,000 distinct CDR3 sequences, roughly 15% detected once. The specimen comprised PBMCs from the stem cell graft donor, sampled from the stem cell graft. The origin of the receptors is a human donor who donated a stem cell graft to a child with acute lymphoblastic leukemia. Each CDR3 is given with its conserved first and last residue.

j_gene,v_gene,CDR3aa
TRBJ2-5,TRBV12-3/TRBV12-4,CASSGDQKGEGYEETQYF
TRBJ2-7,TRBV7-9,CASSGTSGEYEQYF
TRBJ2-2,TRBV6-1,CAGREANTGELFF
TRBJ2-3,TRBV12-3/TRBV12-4,CASSSRSGRADTQYF
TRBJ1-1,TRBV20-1,CSASGEPNTEAFF
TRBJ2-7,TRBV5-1,CASSLRDNDEQYF
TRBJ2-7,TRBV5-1,CASSFLAGGPYEQYF
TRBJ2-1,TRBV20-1,CSARVPAGVYNEQFF
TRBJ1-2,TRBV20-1,CSARGRQGYYGYTF
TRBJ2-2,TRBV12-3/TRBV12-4,CAISLVALGELFF
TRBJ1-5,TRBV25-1,CASSDSWTEVGNQPQHF